This T cell receptor (beta chain) appears in the sequencing data of a study of blood T cell repertoires in COVID-19. This CDR3 contains 14 residues. J gave up 5 bases and V 6 bases, and 4 bases lay outside the gene matches. Germline-derived CDR1 and CDR2 are MNHEY and SVGAGI. The repertoire was sequenced with immunoSEQ multiplex PCR; TCRdb's copy has only in-frame clones and lacks some. The sample lists about 68,000 clones; roughly 85% were seen once. The TCR comes from a woman between 50 and 59 years old with COVID-19, enrolled during active disease. The chain employs TRBV6-5 and TRBJ2-5; 12 bases fit TRBD2. Sequenced: peripheral blood. The CDR3, as DNA: TGTGCCAGCAGAGGACTAGCGGGAAGGGAGACCCAGTACTTC. It yields the protein CASRGLAGRETQYF.